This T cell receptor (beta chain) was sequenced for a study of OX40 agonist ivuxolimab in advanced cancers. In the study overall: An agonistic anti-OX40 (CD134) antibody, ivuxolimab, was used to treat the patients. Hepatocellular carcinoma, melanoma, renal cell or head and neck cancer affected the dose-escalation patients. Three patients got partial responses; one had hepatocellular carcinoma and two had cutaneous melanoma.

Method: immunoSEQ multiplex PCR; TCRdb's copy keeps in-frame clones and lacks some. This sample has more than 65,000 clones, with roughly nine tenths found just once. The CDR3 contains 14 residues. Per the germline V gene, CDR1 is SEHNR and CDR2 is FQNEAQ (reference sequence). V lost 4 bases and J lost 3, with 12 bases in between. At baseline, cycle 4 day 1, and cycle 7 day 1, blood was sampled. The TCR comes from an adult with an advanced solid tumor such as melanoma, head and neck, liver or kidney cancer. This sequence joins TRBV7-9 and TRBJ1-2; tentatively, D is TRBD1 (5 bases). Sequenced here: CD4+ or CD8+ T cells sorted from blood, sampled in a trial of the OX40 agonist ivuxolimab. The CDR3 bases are TGTGCCAGCAGCTCGGTTACGGGGGACTATGGCTACACCTTC. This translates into CASSSVTGDYGYTF.